This T cell receptor beta chain comes out of a study of blood T cell repertoires in COVID-19. As for the study in general: Sites in the United States, Italy and Spain provided acute and convalescent COVID-19 samples. PBMCs, B-cell-depleted T cells, or T cells provided the cDNA or gDNA that made up the material.

TCRdb's table, derived via immunoSEQ multiplex PCR, lists solely in-frame clones and lacks some. Found here are about 190,000 clones, less than 90% of them singletons; the top ten hold around 21%. Germline trimming cut 7 bases from V and 9 bases from J; bases unmatched to any gene: 9. The CDR3 is 14 amino acids. Germline V gives CDR1 GTSNPN, CDR2 SVGIG (reference sequence). This rearrangement joins TRBV30 to TRBJ1-6; 10 bases fit TRBD1. The TCR sequence derives from a human donor in a cohort sampled during active COVID-19. Sequenced: peripheral blood. The CDR3 nucleotides are TGTGCCTTTACGAGTAGGACAGGGGGTTCACCCCTCCACTTT. Its protein product is CAFTSRTGGSPLHF.